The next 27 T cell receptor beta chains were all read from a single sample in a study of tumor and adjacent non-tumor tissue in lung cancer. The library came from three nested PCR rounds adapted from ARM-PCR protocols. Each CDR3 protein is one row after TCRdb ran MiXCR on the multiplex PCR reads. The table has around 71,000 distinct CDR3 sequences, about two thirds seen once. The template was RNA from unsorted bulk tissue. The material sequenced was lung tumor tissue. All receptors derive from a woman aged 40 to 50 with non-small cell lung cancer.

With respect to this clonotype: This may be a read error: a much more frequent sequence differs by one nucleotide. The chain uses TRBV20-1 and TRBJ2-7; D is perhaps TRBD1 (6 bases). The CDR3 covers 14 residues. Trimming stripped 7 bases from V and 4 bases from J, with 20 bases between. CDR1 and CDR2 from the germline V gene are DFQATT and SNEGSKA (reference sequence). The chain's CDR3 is CSVSTGTLGYEQYF. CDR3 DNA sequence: TGCAGTGTTAGTACCGGGACACTAGGGTACGAGCAGTACTTC.

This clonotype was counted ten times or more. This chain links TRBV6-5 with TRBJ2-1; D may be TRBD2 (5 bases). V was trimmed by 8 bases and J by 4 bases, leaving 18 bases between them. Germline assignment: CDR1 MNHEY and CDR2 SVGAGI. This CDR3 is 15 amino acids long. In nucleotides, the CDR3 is TGTGCCAGCCGAGGCGGCGGCGGGTCGTACAATGAGCAGTTCTTC. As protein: CASRGGGGSYNEQFF.

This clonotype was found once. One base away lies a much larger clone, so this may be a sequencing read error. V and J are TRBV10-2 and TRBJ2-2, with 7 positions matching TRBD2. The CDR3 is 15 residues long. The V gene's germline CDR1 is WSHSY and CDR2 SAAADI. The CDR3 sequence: CASSSSGIGAGEPFF. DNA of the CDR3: TGCGCCAGCAGTTCAAGCGGGATCGGCGCCGGGGAGCCGTTTTTT.

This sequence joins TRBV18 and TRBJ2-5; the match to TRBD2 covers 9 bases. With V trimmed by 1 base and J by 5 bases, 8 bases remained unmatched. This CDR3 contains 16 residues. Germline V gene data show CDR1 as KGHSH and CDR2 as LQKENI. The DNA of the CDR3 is TGTGCCAGCTCACCACGCGGGGGGGCCGAGGCGGAGACCCAGTACTTC. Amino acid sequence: CASSPRGGAEAETQYF.

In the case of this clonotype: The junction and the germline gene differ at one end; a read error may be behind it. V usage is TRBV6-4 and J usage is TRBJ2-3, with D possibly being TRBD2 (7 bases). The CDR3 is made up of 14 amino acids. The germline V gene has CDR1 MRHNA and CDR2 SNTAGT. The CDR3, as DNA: TGTGCCAGCAGTGAAGGGGGGGGCACAGATACGCAGTGTTTT. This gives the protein CASSEGGGTDTQCF.

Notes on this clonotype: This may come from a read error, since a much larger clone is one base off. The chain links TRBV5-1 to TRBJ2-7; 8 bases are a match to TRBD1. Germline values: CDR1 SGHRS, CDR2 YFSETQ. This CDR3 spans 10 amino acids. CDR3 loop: CASSLEQGDF. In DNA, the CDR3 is TGCGCCAGCAGCTTGGAACAGGGGGACTTC.

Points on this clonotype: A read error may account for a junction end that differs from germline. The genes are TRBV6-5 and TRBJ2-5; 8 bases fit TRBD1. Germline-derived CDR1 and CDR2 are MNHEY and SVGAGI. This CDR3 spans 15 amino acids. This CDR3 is CASSSQGVRGETQYF. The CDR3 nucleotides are TGTGCCAGCAGTTCACAGGGGGTTCGCGGAGAGACCCAATACTTC.

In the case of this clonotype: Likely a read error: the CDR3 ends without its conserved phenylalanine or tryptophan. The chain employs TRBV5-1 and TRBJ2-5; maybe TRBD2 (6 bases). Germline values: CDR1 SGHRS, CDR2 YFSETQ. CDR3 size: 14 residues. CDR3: CASSFGTVQETQYL. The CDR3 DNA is TGCGCCAGCAGCTTCGGGACTGTTCAAGAAACCCAGTACTTA.

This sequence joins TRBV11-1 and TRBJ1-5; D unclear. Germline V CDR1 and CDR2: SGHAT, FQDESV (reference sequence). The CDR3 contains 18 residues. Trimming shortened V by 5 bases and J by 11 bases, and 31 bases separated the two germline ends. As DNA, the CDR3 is TGTGCCAGCAGCATGAACGATGGGAATGGACGGAGCAATGAGTCCCAGCATTTT. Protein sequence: CASSMNDGNGRSNESQHF.

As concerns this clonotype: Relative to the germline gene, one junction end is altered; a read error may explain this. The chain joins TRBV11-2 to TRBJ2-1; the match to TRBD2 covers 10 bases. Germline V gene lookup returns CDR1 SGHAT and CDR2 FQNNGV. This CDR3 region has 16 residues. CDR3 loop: CDSSLGPLAGRNEQLF. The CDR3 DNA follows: TGTGACAGTAGCTTAGGGCCACTAGCGGGGCGCAATGAGCAGCTCTTC.

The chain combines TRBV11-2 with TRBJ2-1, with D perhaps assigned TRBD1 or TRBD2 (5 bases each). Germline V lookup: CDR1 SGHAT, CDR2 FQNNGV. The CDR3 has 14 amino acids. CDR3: CTGSRTGTDSEQFF. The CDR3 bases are TGTACCGGCTCCCGAACGGGGACCGACAGTGAGCAGTTCTTC.

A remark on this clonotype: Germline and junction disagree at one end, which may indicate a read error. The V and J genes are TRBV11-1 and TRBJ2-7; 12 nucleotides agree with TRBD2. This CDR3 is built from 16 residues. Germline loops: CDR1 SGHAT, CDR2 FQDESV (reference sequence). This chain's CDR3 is CVSSIGTSGLFYEQHF. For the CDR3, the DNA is TGTGTCAGCAGCATCGGGACTAGCGGGTTATTCTATGAGCAGCACTTC.

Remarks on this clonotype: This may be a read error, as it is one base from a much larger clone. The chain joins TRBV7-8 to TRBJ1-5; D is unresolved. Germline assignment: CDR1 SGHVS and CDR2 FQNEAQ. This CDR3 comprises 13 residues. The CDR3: CARSLGRDQPQHF. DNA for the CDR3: TGTGCCCGCAGCTTAGGCCGTGATCAGCCCCAGCATTTT.

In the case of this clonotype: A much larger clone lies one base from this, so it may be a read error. CDR3 DNA: TGCAGTGCTAGATTGTTCCGGACAGGGAACCGTGAGACCCAGTACTTC. As protein: CSARLFRTGNRETQYF. The J gene is TRBJ2-5, the V gene TRBV20-1, with 8 positions matching TRBD1. Unmatched junction bases numbered 13, after V lost 2 bases and J lost 5 bases. CDR1 and CDR2 (germline): DFQATT, SNEGSKA (reference sequence). There are 16 residues in the CDR3.

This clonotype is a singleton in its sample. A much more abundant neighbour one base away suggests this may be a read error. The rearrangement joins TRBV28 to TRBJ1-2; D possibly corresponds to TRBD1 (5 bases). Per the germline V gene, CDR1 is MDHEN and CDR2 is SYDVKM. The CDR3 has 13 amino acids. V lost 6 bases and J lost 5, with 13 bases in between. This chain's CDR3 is CASRRDSPYGYTF. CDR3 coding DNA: TGTGCCAGCAGACGGGACTCTCCATATGGCTACACCTTC.

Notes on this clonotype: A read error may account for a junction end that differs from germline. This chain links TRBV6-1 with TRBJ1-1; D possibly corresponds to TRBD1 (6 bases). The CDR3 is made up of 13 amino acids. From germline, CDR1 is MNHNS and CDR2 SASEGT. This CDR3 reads CASNDGQGIEVFF. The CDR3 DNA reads TGTGCCAGCAACGATGGCCAGGGGATCGAAGTTTTCTTT.

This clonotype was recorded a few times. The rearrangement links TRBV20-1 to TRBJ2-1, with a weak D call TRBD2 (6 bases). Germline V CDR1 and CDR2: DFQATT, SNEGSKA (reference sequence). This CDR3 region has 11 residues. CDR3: CSATGGGEQFF. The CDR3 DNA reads TGCAGCGCCACCGGGGGTGGTGAGCAGTTCTTC.

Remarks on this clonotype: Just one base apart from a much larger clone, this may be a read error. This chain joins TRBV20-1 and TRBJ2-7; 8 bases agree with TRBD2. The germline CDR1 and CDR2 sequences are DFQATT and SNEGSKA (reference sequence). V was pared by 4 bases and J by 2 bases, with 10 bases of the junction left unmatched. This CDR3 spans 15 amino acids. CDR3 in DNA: TGCAGTGCTATGGTGCCTAGCGGGCCCCCCTACGAGCAGTACTTC. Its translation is CSAMVPSGPPYEQYF.

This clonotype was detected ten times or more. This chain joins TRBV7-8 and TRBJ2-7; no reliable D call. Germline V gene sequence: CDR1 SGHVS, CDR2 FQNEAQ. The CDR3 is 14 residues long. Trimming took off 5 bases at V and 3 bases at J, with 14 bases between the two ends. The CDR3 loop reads CASSPQQGSYEQYF. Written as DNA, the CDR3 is TGTGCCAGCAGCCCTCAACAAGGAAGCTACGAGCAGTACTTC.

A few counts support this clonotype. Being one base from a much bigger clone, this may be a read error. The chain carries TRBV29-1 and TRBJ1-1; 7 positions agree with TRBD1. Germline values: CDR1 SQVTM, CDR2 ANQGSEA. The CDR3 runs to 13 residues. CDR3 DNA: TGCAACGTAGCAACCAGGGGGGACACTGAAGCTTTCTTT. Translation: CNVATRGDTEAFF. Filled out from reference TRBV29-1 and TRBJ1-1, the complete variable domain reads SAVISQKPSRDICQRGTSLTIQCQVDSQVTMMFWYRQQPGQSLTLIATANQGSEATYESGFVIDKFPISRPNLTFSTLTVSNMSPEDSSIYLCNVATRGDTEAFFGQGTRLTVV.

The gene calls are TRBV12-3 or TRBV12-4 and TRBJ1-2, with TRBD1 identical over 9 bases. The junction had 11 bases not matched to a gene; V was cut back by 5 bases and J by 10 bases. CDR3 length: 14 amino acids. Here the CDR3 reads CASSGLDRGRNYTF. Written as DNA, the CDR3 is TGTGCCAGCAGTGGGCTTGACAGGGGGAGAAACTACACCTTC.

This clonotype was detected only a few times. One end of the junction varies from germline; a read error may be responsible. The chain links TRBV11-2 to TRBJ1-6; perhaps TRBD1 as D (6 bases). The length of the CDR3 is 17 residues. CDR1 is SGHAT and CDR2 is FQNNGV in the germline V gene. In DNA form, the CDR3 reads TGTGCTGGCAGCACTACTACAGGGACCCTCTATAATTCACCCCTTCACTTT. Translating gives CAGSTTTGTLYNSPLHF.

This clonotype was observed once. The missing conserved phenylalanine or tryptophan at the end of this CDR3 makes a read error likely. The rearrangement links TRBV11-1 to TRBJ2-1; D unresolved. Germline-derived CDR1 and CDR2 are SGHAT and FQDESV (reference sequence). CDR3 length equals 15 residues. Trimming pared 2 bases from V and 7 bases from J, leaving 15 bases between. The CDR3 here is CASSLWVIDYNEQFI. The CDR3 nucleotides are TGTGCCAGCAGCTTATGGGTGATAGATTATAATGAGCAGTTCATC.

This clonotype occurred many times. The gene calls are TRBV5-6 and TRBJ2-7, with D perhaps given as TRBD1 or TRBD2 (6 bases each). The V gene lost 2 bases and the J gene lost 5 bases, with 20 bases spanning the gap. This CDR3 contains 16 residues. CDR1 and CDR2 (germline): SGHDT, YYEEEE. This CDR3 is CASSLFGGAESNEQYF. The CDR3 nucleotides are TGTGCCAGCAGCTTATTCGGGGGCGCGGAGTCCAACGAGCAGTACTTC. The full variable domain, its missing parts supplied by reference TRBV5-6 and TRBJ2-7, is DAGVTQSPTHLIKTRGQQVTLRCSPKSGHDTVSWYQQALGQGPQFIFQYYEEEERQRGNFPDRFSGHQFPNYSSELNVNALLLGDSALYLCASSLFGGAESNEQYFGPGTRLTVT.

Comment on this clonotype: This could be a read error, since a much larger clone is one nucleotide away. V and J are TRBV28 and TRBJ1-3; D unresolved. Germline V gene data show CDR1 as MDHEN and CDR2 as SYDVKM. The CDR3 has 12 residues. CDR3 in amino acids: CTSGVAGNTIYF. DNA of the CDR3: TGTACCAGCGGGGTAGCTGGAAACACCATATATTTT.

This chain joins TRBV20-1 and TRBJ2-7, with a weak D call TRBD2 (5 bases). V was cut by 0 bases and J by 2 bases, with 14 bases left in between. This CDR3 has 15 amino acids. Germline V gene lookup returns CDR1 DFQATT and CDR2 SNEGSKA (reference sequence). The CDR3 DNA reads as TGCAGTGCTAGAGACTTGACCAGCGGCCCCTACGAGCAGTACTTC. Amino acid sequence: CSARDLTSGPYEQYF.

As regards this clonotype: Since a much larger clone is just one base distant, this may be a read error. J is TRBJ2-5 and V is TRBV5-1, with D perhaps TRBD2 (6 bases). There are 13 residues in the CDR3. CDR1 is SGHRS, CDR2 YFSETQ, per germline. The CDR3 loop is CASAPGVRETQCF. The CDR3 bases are TGCGCCAGCGCCCCGGGAGTAAGAGAGACCCAGTGCTTC.